This T cell receptor (beta chain) appears in the sequencing data of a study of CD8 T cells in Susac syndrome. Study overall: Among the sequenced Susac syndrome patients, more than five had active disease while fewer than 10 were in remission. Blood was drawn from Susac syndrome patients while they were therapy-naive, on corticosteroids, or on intravenous immunoglobulin alone.

There are 11 residues in the CDR3. The V gene lost 5 bases and the J gene lost 10 bases, with 11 bases spanning the gap. Per the germline V gene, CDR1 is SNHLY and CDR2 is FYNNEI. With random hexamers, reverse transcription was performed on about 0.45 to 1 ug of RNA. In TCRdb, the immunoSEQ multiplex PCR reads were re-called with MiXCR into one record per CDR3 protein. The sample holds roughly 100,000 distinct CDR3 sequences; approximately 94% are singletons and the top ten take around 0.38%. This clonotype appeared a single time. Sequencing targeted TCR beta in blood CD8+ and CD4+ T cells. Definite or probable Susac syndrome was diagnosed using recently defined diagnostic criteria.

The sequenced material came from CD8+ T cells from PBMCs. V is TRBV2 and J is TRBJ1-2; perhaps TRBD1 as D (5 bases). The receptor was derived from a human donor with Susac syndrome. The CDR3 sequence is CASSRIGDYTF. The CDR3 DNA sequence: TGTGCCAGCAGTCGAATAGGGGACTACACCTTC.